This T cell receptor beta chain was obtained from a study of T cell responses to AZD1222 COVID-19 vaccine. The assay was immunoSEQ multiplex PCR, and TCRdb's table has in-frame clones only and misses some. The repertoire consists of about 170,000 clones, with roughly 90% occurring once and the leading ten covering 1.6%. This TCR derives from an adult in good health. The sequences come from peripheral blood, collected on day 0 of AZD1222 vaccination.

The chain's CDR3 is CASSRGLDPSSYEQYF. The DNA of the CDR3 is TGTGCCAGCAGCCGGGGACTAGACCCGAGCTCCTACGAGCAGTACTTC. The V gene is TRBV3-1 (or the pseudogene TRBV3-2), the J gene TRBJ2-7; 8 nucleotides line up with TRBD2. Per germline, CDR1 LGHDT and CDR2 YNNKEL (reference sequence). With V trimmed by 4 bases and J by 0 bases, 8 bases remained unmatched. The CDR3 has 16 amino acids.